The rows below give T cell receptor beta chains drawn from one sample of a study of blood T cell repertoires in COVID-19. TCRdb's copy holds only in-frame clones and misses some; the assay was immunoSEQ multiplex PCR. The data contain about 310,000 clones, roughly nine tenths of them singletons. The sequencing sample was made of peripheral blood. The receptors come from a man aged 18 to 30 with active or convalescent COVID-19. Both conserved end residues are part of each CDR3. D genes are given only for firm matches. Clone size appears in some rows only: once, few, many, or a class for an expanded clone.

len | d_gene | j_gene | abundance | v_gene | CDR3nt | CDR3aa
15 | TRBD1 | TRBJ1-1 | . | TRBV27 | TGTGCCAGCAGTCCCCGACAGGGGTTGGACACTGAAGCTTTCTTT | CASSPRQGLDTEAFF
16 | . | TRBJ1-5 | . | TRBV7-9 | TGTGCCAGCAGCTTAGGGGCAGGAAGGGGTAATCAGCCCCAGCATTTT | CASSLGAGRGNQPQHF
15 | . | TRBJ2-2 | . | TRBV6-2/TRBV6-3 | TGTGCCAGCAGTGACTTGGGGGGAAACACCGGGGAGCTGTTTTTT | CASSDLGGNTGELFF
16 | TRBD2 | TRBJ2-3 | many | TRBV19 | TGTGCCAGTACCGGGCTAGCGGGAGAGGATGCAGATACGCAGTATTTT | CASTGLAGEDADTQYF
15 | . | TRBJ2-5 | . | TRBV7-2 | TGTGCCAGCAGCTTGAGCGCTGGTACGGGTGGGACCCAGTACTTC | CASSLSAGTGGTQYF
16 | TRBD1 | TRBJ1-2 | . | TRBV27 | TGTGCCAGCTCTCAGACAGGGGGGGTACGTAACTATGGCTACACCTTC | CASSQTGGVRNYGYTF
13 | TRBD2 | TRBJ2-7 | . | TRBV6-6 | TGTGCCAGCAGGGGACTAGTCGCCTACGAGCAGTACTTC | CASRGLVAYEQYF
16 | . | TRBJ1-6 | . | TRBV5-1 | TGCGCCAGCAGCTTGGATCAGGGCCTGTACAATTCACCCCTCCACTTT | CASSLDQGLYNSPLHF
14 | . | TRBJ1-4 | . | TRBV27 | TGTGCCAGCAGTCCAGGGTATACTAATGAAAAACTGTTTTTT | CASSPGYTNEKLFF
18 | TRBD2 | TRBJ2-3 | . | TRBV27 | TGTGCCAGCTCGCTTTTAGGGACTAGCGGGAGTCGAGCAGATACGCAGTATTTT | CASSLLGTSGSRADTQYF
15 | . | TRBJ2-7 | . | TRBV7-3 | TGTGCCAGCAGCCCCACAGGGCCATCGGCGGGCGAGCAGTACTTC | CASSPTGPSAGEQYF
12 | . | TRBJ2-5 | . | TRBV28 | TGTGCCAGTGCATTAGTTCAAGAGACCCAGTACTTC | CASALVQETQYF
14 | TRBD1 | TRBJ1-2 | . | TRBV6-5 | TGTGCCAGCACCGGGACAGGGACTAACTATGGCTACACCTTC | CASTGTGTNYGYTF
14 | . | TRBJ1-1 | . | TRBV9 | TGTGCCAGCAGCCCGCGACAGTTGAACACTGAAGCTTTCTTT | CASSPRQLNTEAFF
12 | TRBD1 | TRBJ1-2 | . | TRBV6-5 | TGTGCCAGCGGACAGGGGGACTATGGCTACACCTTC | CASGQGDYGYTF
14 | TRBD2 | TRBJ2-3 | . | TRBV19 | TGTGCCAGTAGTATAGGCGGGGGGTTGGATACGCAGTATTTT | CASSIGGGLDTQYF
16 | TRBD2 | TRBJ2-1 | once | TRBV6-5 | TGTGCCAGCAGTTCACTAGCGGGGCGCGTAGACAATGAGCAGTTCTTC | CASSSLAGRVDNEQFF
14 | . | TRBJ2-6 | . | TRBV7-8 | TGTGCCAGCAGCACAAGCTCTGGGGCCAACGTCCTGACTTTC | CASSTSSGANVLTF
15 | . | TRBJ2-7 | few | TRBV27 | TGTGCCAGCAGTTTAAGTTTGGCCGCCACCTACGAGCAGTACTTC | CASSLSLAATYEQYF
14 | . | TRBJ1-5 | . | TRBV15 | TGTGCCACCAGCGGAGACAGGCACAATCAGCCCCAGCATTTT | CATSGDRHNQPQHF
14 | TRBD1 | TRBJ1-2 | . | TRBV9 | TGTGCCAGCAACCCGACAGGGTATAACTATGGCTACACCTTC | CASNPTGYNYGYTF
16 | TRBD1 | TRBJ1-1 | . | TRBV4-1 | TGCGCCAGCAGCCACCCAAGGACAGGGAGGGACACTGAAGCTTTCTTT | CASSHPRTGRDTEAFF
13 | TRBD1 | TRBJ2-7 | . | TRBV27 | TGTGCCAGCAGTATCCGGGACAGCTACGAGCAGTACTTC | CASSIRDSYEQYF
13 | . | TRBJ2-1 | . | TRBV5-1 | TGCGCCAGCAGCTTGGTAGCCAGCGATGAGCAGTTCTTC | CASSLVASDEQFF
16 | TRBD1 | TRBJ2-5 | . | TRBV7-9 | TGTGCCAGCAGCTCGACTAGGACAGGGCCTGGGGAGACCCAGTACTTC | CASSSTRTGPGETQYF
13 | . | TRBJ2-1 | . | TRBV5-4 | TGTGCCAGCAGCTTGGGTAGCGTCAATGAGCAGTTCTTC | CASSLGSVNEQFF
15 | . | TRBJ1-5 | . | TRBV27 | TGTGCCAGCGGTCTGGCAGGGAGGGGCAATCAGCCCCAGCATTTT | CASGLAGRGNQPQHF
12 | . | TRBJ2-3 | . | TRBV7-9 | TGTGCCAGCATGGGAGTAACAGATACGCAGTATTTT | CASMGVTDTQYF
17 | TRBD2 | TRBJ2-7 | . | TRBV28 | TGTGCCAGCAGTTCGTCCTCCTTTAGCGGGAGCTCCTACGAGCAGTACTTC | CASSSSSFSGSSYEQYF
20 | TRBD2 | TRBJ2-6 | once | TRBV5-1 | TGCGCCAGCAGCTTTCGAAGTCTAGCGGGCGAACTCCCTGGGGCCAACGTCCTGACTTTC | CASSFRSLAGELPGANVLTF
13 | . | TRBJ2-3 | . | TRBV12-2 | TGTGCAAGTCGCCCCGACCGCGGCGATACGCAGTATTTT | CASRPDRGDTQYF
14 | TRBD2 | TRBJ2-2 | . | TRBV24-1 | TGTGCCACCGGAATAGCGGGATCGGCCGGGGAGCTGTTTTTT | CATGIAGSAGELFF
16 | TRBD1 | TRBJ1-2 | . | TRBV9 | TGTGCCAGCAGCCTAGGGACAGGGAAGATGAACTATGGCTACACCTTC | CASSLGTGKMNYGYTF
12 | . | TRBJ1-2 | . | TRBV9 | TGTGCCAGTCATAGCCGGGTGAGAGGCTACACCTTC | CASHSRVRGYTF
14 | . | TRBJ2-7 | . | TRBV6-1 | TGTGCCAGCAGTGAACCGGGGAGCTCCTACGAGCAGTACTTC | CASSEPGSSYEQYF
14 | . | TRBJ1-2 | . | TRBV5-5 | TGTGCCAGCAGCCGGGGTGGGGGGAACTATGGCTACACCTTC | CASSRGGGNYGYTF
15 | TRBD2 | TRBJ2-7 | . | TRBV5-1 | TGCGCCAGCAGCCTTGCCTACAGCACTAGCGGGGAGCAGTACTTC | CASSLAYSTSGEQYF
14 | . | TRBJ2-7 | few | TRBV5-1 | TGCGCCAGCAGCCCGGAAGCGGCCTCCTACGAGCAGTACTTC | CASSPEAASYEQYF
13 | . | TRBJ2-2 | . | TRBV7-8 | TGTGCCAGCAGCCCCAAGAACACCGGGGAGCTGTTTTTT | CASSPKNTGELFF
14 | TRBD2 | TRBJ2-7 | . | TRBV27 | TGTGCCAGCAGTTTTGGCGGAACGGGAGGCGAGCAGTACTTC | CASSFGGTGGEQYF
16 | . | TRBJ1-5 | . | TRBV19 | TGTGCCAGTATTAACGGCGGGGGGCAAGGCAATCAGCCCCAGCATTTT | CASINGGGQGNQPQHF
15 | TRBD1 | TRBJ1-4 | . | TRBV9 | TGTGCCAGCAGCGTAGAGCCAGGGGGCGATGAAAAACTGTTTTTT | CASSVEPGGDEKLFF
15 | TRBD1 | TRBJ1-6 | . | TRBV5-4 | TGTGCCAGCAGCCGCAGACAGGGAATTAATTCACCCCTCCACTTT | CASSRRQGINSPLHF
15 | . | TRBJ2-1 | once | TRBV19 | TGTGCCAGTAGTATGGGGAGTAGGTCCTACAATGAGCAGTTCTTC | CASSMGSRSYNEQFF
9 | TRBD1 | TRBJ1-1 | . | TRBV29-1 | TGCAGCGTGGACAGGGGGGCTTTCTTT | CSVDRGAFF
14 | . | TRBJ2-2 | . | TRBV27 | TGTGCCAGCAGTTTAAGACACAACACCGGGGAGCTGTTTTTT | CASSLRHNTGELFF
15 | . | TRBJ1-3 | few | TRBV19 | TGTGCCAGTAAAAGGACGGGGGACTCTGGAAACACCATATATTTT | CASKRTGDSGNTIYF
15 | TRBD1 | TRBJ1-1 | . | TRBV4-1 | TGCGCCAGCAGACAGGGGGCGCAAGGGAACACTGAAGCTTTCTTT | CASRQGAQGNTEAFF
13 | TRBD1 | TRBJ2-1 | . | TRBV10-2 | TGCGCCAGCCAGGGGGAGTCCTACAATGAGCAGTTCTTC | CASQGESYNEQFF
16 | . | TRBJ1-6 | . | TRBV28 | TGTGCCAGCAGACTTCCAGCGAGCTCCTATAATTCACCCCTCCACTTT | CASRLPASSYNSPLHF
18 | TRBD2 | TRBJ2-3 | once | TRBV4-3 | TGCGCCAGCAGCCAAGATCTGGGAAGCGGGGGACCCACAGATACGCAGTATTTT | CASSQDLGSGGPTDTQYF
14 | . | TRBJ1-1 | . | TRBV13 | TGTGCCAGCAGCTCGACAGGACAGAACACTGAAGCTTTCTTT | CASSSTGQNTEAFF